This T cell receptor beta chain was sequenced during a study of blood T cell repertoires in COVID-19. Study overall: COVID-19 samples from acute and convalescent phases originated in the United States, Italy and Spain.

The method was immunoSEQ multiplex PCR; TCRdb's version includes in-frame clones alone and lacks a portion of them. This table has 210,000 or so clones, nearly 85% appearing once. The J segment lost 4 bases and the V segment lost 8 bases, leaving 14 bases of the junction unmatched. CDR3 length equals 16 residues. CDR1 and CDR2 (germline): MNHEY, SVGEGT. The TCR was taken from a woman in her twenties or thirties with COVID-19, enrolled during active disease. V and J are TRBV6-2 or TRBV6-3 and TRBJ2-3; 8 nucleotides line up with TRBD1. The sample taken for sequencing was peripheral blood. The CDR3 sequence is CASGLPRQGSPDTQYF. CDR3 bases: TGTGCCAGCGGCCTCCCGAGACAGGGGAGCCCAGATACGCAGTATTTT.